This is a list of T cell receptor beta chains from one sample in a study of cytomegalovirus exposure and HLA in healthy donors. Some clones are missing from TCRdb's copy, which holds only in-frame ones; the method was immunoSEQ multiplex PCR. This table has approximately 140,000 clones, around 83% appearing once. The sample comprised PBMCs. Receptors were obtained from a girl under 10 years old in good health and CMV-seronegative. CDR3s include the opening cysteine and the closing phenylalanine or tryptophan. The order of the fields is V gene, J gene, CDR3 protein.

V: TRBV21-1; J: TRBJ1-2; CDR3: CASSKGGENYYGYTF
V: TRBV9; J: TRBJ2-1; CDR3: CASSIGGGSYNEQFF
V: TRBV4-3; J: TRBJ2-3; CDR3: CASSRGLEQDTQYF
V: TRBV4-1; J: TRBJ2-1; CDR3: CASSQYLGNEQFF
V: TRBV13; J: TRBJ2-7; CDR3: CASSRTGESYEQYF
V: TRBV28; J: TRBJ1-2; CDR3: CASNLSGHQRNGYTF
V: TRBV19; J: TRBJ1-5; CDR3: CATRQGAGNQPQHF
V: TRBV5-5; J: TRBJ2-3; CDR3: CASSSDLGGFSTDTQYF
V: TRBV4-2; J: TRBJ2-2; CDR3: CASSQEPRGFGELFF
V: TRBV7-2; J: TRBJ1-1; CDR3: CASSLDRGNTEAFF
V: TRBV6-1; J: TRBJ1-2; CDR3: CASNSGVPYGYTF
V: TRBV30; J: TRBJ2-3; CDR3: CALTVSTDTQYF
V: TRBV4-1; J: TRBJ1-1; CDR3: CASSQLDRGFTEAFF
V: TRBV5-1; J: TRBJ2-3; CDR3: CASSLASEVHTQYF
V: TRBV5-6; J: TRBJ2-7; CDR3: CASSLFQGPEQYF
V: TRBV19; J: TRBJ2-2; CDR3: CASSVRGGTGELFF
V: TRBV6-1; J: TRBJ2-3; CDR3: CASTSGQRGTDTQYF
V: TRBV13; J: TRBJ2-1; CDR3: CASSETGGWNEQFF
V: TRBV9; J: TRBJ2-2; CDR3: CASSVAGSGELFF
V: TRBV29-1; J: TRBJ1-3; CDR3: CSVGGQASGNTIYF
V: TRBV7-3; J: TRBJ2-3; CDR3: CASSFGDSRGRNTQYF
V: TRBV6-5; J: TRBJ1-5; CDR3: CASSTAGGSNQPQHF
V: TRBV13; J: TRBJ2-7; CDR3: CASSYSGNEQYF
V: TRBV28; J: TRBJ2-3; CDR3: CASSPGQGKDTQYF
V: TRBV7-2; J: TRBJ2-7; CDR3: CASSLAQYLGGYEQYF
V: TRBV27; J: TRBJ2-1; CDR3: CASSLIGLGASEQFF
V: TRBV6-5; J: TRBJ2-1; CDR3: CASSYGRGGGNEQFF
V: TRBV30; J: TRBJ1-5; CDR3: CAWSDFSKTQPQHF
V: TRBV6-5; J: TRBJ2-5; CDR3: CASNATQGFQETQYF
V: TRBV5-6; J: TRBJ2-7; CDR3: CASSLSRGEQYF
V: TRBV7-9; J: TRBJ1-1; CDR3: CASSLTADTRRWTEAFF